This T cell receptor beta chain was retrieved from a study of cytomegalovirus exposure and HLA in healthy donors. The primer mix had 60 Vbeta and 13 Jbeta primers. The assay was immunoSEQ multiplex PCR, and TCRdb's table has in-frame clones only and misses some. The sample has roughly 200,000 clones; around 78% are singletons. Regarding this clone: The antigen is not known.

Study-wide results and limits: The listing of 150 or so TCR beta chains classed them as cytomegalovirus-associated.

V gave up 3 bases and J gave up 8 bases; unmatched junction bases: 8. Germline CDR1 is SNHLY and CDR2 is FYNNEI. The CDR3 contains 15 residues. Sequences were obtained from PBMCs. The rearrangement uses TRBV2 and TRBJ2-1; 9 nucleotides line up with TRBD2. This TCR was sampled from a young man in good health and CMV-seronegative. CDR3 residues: CASSDALAGLDEQFF. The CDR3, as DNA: TGTGCCAGCAGTGACGCCCTAGCGGGACTTGATGAGCAGTTCTTC.